The next 24 T cell receptor beta chains were all read from a single sample in a study of post-analysis software for immune sequencing data. Findings of the study overall: In patients, roughly 5 TRBV segments were more frequent than in controls, with TRBV5-6, TRBV5-1 and TRBV20-1 among them.

No antigen has been assigned to these receptors. Unique molecular identifiers had been added to the TCR beta cDNA libraries. TCRdb recomputed calls from the PCR reads with MiXCR, one row per CDR3 protein. The profile shows roughly 540,000 distinct CDR3 sequences, 34% of them singletons. Material: blood. Every receptor here comes from a girl under 18 with multiple sclerosis.

This chain connects TRBV4-1 to TRBJ2-1; 9 nucleotides align to TRBD2. Per germline, CDR1 MGHRA and CDR2 YSYEKL. The V segment lost 2 bases and the J segment 9 bases; nucleotides outside the gene matches: 14. The CDR3 is 17 amino acids. CDR3 loop: CASSQNGATSGWGEQFF. The CDR3 DNA follows: TGCGCCAGCAGCCAAAATGGGGCGACTAGCGGTTGGGGTGAGCAGTTCTTC.

The chain links TRBV6-1 to TRBJ2-1; tentative D call: TRBD2 (6 bases). The CDR3 contains 15 residues. Per the germline V gene, CDR1 is MNHNS and CDR2 is SASEGT. V was clipped by 8 bases and J by 2 bases, with 16 bases between them. The CDR3 loop reads CASQAWREPYNEQFF. The CDR3 DNA follows: TGTGCCAGCCAAGCCTGGAGGGAACCCTACAATGAGCAGTTCTTC.

The gene calls are TRBV27 and TRBJ2-7, with 8 bases fitting TRBD1. Per the germline V gene, CDR1 is MNHEY and CDR2 is SMNVEV (reference sequence). The CDR3 extends over 16 amino acids. Trimming removed 4 bases from V and 6 bases from J; junction bases left unmatched: 14. The CDR3 is CASSSSLTGGSGEQYF. The DNA for the CDR3 is TGTGCCAGCAGTTCATCTTTAACAGGGGGTTCGGGCGAGCAGTACTTC.

The chain is built from TRBV7-2 and TRBJ2-3; D is uncertain. Trimming removed 0 bases from V and 3 bases from J, with 10 bases in between. This CDR3 region has 15 residues. Germline V CDR1 and CDR2: SGHTA, FQGNSA. The chain's CDR3 is CASSLAVGQTDTQYF. CDR3 bases: TGTGCCAGCAGCTTAGCGGTAGGTCAGACAGATACGCAGTATTTT. Complete variable domain (other parts from reference TRBV7-2 and TRBJ2-3): GAGVSQSPSNKVTEKGKDVELRCDPISGHTALYWYRQSLGQGLEFLIYFQGNSAPDKSGLPSDRFSAERTGGSVSTLTIQRTQQEDSAVYLCASSLAVGQTDTQYFGPGTRLTVL.

This clonotype was detected a few times. The chain is built from TRBV3-1 and TRBJ2-3; 10 bases align to TRBD2. This CDR3 is 16 amino acids long. Germline V CDR1 and CDR2: LGHDT, YNNKEL (reference sequence). V was pared by 5 bases and J by 3 bases, with 8 bases of the junction left unmatched. CDR3 residues: CASSVGAGGPTDTQYF. The CDR3 DNA follows: TGTGCCAGCAGCGTCGGAGCGGGGGGGCCTACAGATACGCAGTATTTT.

V gene TRBV20-1 combines with J gene TRBJ2-1; TRBD2 matches at 8 bases. The trim removed 3 bases at V and 7 bases at J, leaving 14 bases unmatched. The germline V gene has CDR1 DFQATT and CDR2 SNEGSKA (reference sequence). The CDR3 extends over 16 amino acids. Written as DNA, the CDR3 is TGCAGTGCTAGCCGATTAACGGGGGGGGTGGTAAATGAGCAGTTCTTC. Its protein is CSASRLTGGVVNEQFF.

This clonotype was picked up a small number of times. The genes are TRBV20-1 and TRBJ1-4; D might be TRBD1 (6 bases). Germline loops: CDR1 DFQATT, CDR2 SNEGSKA (reference sequence). Trimming left V 5 bases short and J 4 bases short, with 11 bases between. The CDR3 length is 13 residues. The CDR3 reads CSAPGADNEKLFF. Here the CDR3 DNA reads TGCAGTGCTCCAGGGGCCGATAATGAAAAACTGTTTTTT.

The chain recombines TRBV5-5 with TRBJ2-3; D unresolved. CDR1 is SGHKS, CDR2 YYEKEE, per germline (reference sequence). This CDR3 has 13 amino acids. V was trimmed by 0 bases and J by 6 bases, leaving 8 bases between them. The CDR3 DNA follows: TGTGCCAGCAGCTTGGGTGGGTTCGATACGCAGTATTTT. Residues: CASSLGGFDTQYF.

The rearrangement uses TRBV6-5 and TRBJ2-7; TRBD2 matches 10 bases. The V and J ends lost 2 bases and 2 bases, in that order; junction bases with no gene match: 3. The CDR3 contains 15 residues. CDR1 is MNHEY and CDR2 is SVGAGI in the germline V gene. For the CDR3, the DNA is TGTGCCAGCAGTTACGGGCTAGCGGGGGCCTACGAGCAGTACTTC. It specifies CASSYGLAGAYEQYF.

This clonotype was counted between two and nine times. V is TRBV7-6 and J is TRBJ1-5; 8 bases line up with TRBD1. The CDR3 is 15 residues long. Germline CDR1 and CDR2: SGHVS and FNYEAQ. V shed 1 base, J shed 7 bases, and the junction held 6 bases outside the gene matches. CDR3 DNA sequence: TGTGCCAGCAGCTTAGAGACAGGGGATTACCAGCCCCAGCATTTT. This translates into CASSLETGDYQPQHF.

The V call is TRBV3-1, the J call TRBJ1-1; D is perhaps TRBD1 (5 bases). The CDR3 is 11 residues long. Germline V gene data show CDR1 as LGHDT and CDR2 as YNNKEL (reference sequence). With 4 bases removed from V and 11 bases from J, the gap between germline ends came to 11 bases. The CDR3 DNA reads TGTGCCAGCAGCCTGGGGGGGATGGCTTTCTTT. It encodes CASSLGGMAFF.

This clonotype has a single count. V gene TRBV5-5 combines with J gene TRBJ1-4; D possibly corresponds to TRBD1 (6 bases). CDR1 is SGHKS and CDR2 is YYEKEE in the germline V gene (reference sequence). Trimming removed 1 base at V and 8 bases at J, with 15 bases between. CDR3 length: 15 residues. Written as DNA, the CDR3 is TGTGCCAGCAGCTTGTCCGGGGGGCAATGGGAAAAACTGTTTTTT. Its translation: CASSLSGGQWEKLFF.

The chain combines TRBV5-1 with TRBJ1-2; D gene ambiguous. CDR1 is SGHRS, CDR2 YFSETQ, per germline. The CDR3 length is 14 residues. Trimming stripped 0 bases from V and 3 bases from J, with 9 bases between. This chain's CDR3 is CASSLGEVDYGYTF. The CDR3, as DNA: TGCGCCAGCAGCTTGGGTGAGGTGGACTATGGCTACACCTTC.

This clonotype has a handful of counts. The chain carries TRBV5-1 and TRBJ2-7; possibly TRBD2 for D (5 bases). Germline V gene lookup returns CDR1 SGHRS and CDR2 YFSETQ. The CDR3 covers 13 residues. V was cut by 4 bases and J by 7 bases, with 15 bases left in between. CDR3 in DNA: TGCGCCAGCAGCCAGGCCGGCTCGGGAGAGCAGTACTTC. Translation: CASSQAGSGEQYF.

This chain links TRBV11-2 with TRBJ2-1, with 8 bases aligning to TRBD2. This CDR3 contains 16 residues. Per germline, CDR1 SGHAT and CDR2 FQNNGV. V gave up 1 base and J gave up 8 bases; unmatched junction bases: 10. CDR3 nucleotides: TGTGCCAGCAGCTTAGGGCCCGGGGGGGGCTCGGATGAGCAGTTCTTC. Encoded protein: CASSLGPGGGSDEQFF.

This rearrangement joins TRBV10-3 to TRBJ2-7, with D perhaps matching TRBD2 (6 bases). With the DNA end fitting TRBJ2-5 better, the J assignment may be wrong. The CDR3 is 13 residues long. Germline values: CDR1 ENHRY, CDR2 SYGVKD. The CDR3 region has the DNA TGTGCCATCGGGGGGTTTGGTCAAGAGACCCAGTACTTC. This translates into CAIGGFGQETQYF.

DNA of the CDR3: TGCAGTGGAGTTGCGGGGTTGGGGAATCAGCCCCAGCATTTT. It translates to CSGVAGLGNQPQHF. V gene TRBV20-1 combines with J gene TRBJ1-5; no clear D. V was shortened by 7 bases and J by 4 bases, with 17 bases between the two germline ends. Per the germline V gene, CDR1 is DFQATT and CDR2 is SNEGSKA (reference sequence). CDR3 size: 14 residues.

This clonotype was detected only a few times. V and J are TRBV5-1 and TRBJ2-6, with no clear D. Germline values: CDR1 SGHRS, CDR2 YFSETQ. This CDR3 contains 14 residues. The V and J ends lost 2 bases and 4 bases respectively, with 7 bases between them. The CDR3 coding sequence is TGCGCCAGCAGCTTATGGACCGGGGCCAACGTCCTGACTTTC. This gives the protein CASSLWTGANVLTF.

In this sample, this clonotype turned up once. The chain is built from TRBV7-2 and TRBJ2-2; D may correspond to TRBD1 or TRBD2 (5 bases each). Trimming cost V 7 bases and J 1 base, with 13 bases left between them. This CDR3 comprises 15 residues. The germline CDR1 and CDR2 sequences are SGHTA and FQGNSA. CDR3 bases: TGTGCCAGCACCGAACGGGGCAGGAACACCGGGGAGCTGTTTTTT. Translating gives CASTERGRNTGELFF.

The V call is TRBV14, the J call TRBJ2-3; 13 nucleotides agree with TRBD2. V shed 4 bases and J 5 bases; nucleotides not matched to a gene: 6. Germline CDR1 and CDR2: SGHDN and FVKESK. CDR3 length: 16 amino acids. CDR3 amino acids: CASSPLGLAGLDTQYF. In nucleotides, the CDR3 is TGTGCCAGCAGCCCCCTGGGACTAGCGGGGTTAGATACGCAGTATTTT.

This chain connects TRBV6-2 or TRBV6-3 to TRBJ2-7; maybe TRBD1 (6 bases). Germline CDR1 is MNHEY and CDR2 is SVGEGT. Trimming removed 7 bases at V and 4 bases at J, with 23 bases between. The CDR3 consists of 16 residues. CDR3 loop: CASKTTLRDKAYEQYF. Here the CDR3 DNA reads TGTGCCAGCAAGACTACCCTACGGGACAAGGCTTACGAGCAGTACTTC.

The rearrangement uses TRBV4-2 and TRBJ1-4; TRBD1 matches 8 bases. The length of the CDR3 is 15 residues. Looked up from germline, CDR1 is LGHNA and CDR2 is YNFKEQ. V lost 4 bases, J lost 7 bases, and 8 bases stayed unmatched. The CDR3 is CASSPRQGRGEKLFF. The CDR3 DNA follows: TGTGCCAGCAGCCCCCGACAGGGGCGGGGTGAAAAACTGTTTTTT.

This clonotype was observed a handful of times. This rearrangement joins TRBV6-6 to TRBJ2-5, with a tentative D call TRBD2 (6 bases). This CDR3 comprises 13 residues. The germline V and J ends were trimmed by 4 bases and 0 bases, with 6 bases remaining between them. Germline loops: CDR1 MNHNY, CDR2 SVGAGI (reference sequence). The CDR3 bases are TGTGCCAGCAGTTGGGGGGACCAAGAGACCCAGTACTTC. The encoded protein is CASSWGDQETQYF.

CDR3: CASSLRTGKALVYEQYF. Here the CDR3 DNA reads TGTGCCAGCAGCCTTCGGACAGGGAAGGCCCTAGTTTACGAGCAGTACTTC. V gene TRBV5-6 combines with J gene TRBJ2-5; the match to TRBD1 covers 8 bases. The J call is in doubt because the DNA end fits TRBJ2-7 better. CDR3 size: 17 residues. Looked up from germline, CDR1 is SGHDT and CDR2 is YYEEEE.